These T cell receptor beta chains were read from a single sample in a study of Tregs in tolerant kidney transplant recipients. Profiled with immunoSEQ multiplex PCR; TCRdb holds only in-frame clones, not every one. There are 60,000 to 75,000 clones in the sample; over 75% occur only once, and 2% to 2.5% lies in the top ten. The sample consisted of Tregs from blood, taken before the transplant. These TCRs come from a human donor who received a combined kidney and bone marrow transplant. CDR3s include the opening cysteine and the closing phenylalanine or tryptophan. D genes are given only for firm matches. Clone size is stated in some rows and not others, as once, few, many or a class when expanded.

j_gene: TRBJ2-3; d_gene: TRBD1; v_gene: TRBV28; abundance: once; CDR3nt: TGTGCCAGCAGTTTAAGAACGGGGGGACAGGGCAAGTATTTT; CDR3aa: CASSLRTGGQGKYF
j_gene: TRBJ2-1; d_gene: TRBD2; v_gene: TRBV12-5; abundance: NA; CDR3nt: TGTGCTAGTGGTTCATTATCGGTCGGACTAGCGGGGAGCTCCTACAATGAGCAGTTCTTC; CDR3aa: CASGSLSVGLAGSSYNEQFF
j_gene: TRBJ2-7; d_gene: NA; v_gene: TRBV29-1; abundance: NA; CDR3nt: TGCAGCGCCGGGGAGATCTGGCCCTACGAGCAGTACTTC; CDR3aa: CSAGEIWPYEQYF
j_gene: TRBJ2-4; d_gene: NA; v_gene: TRBV27; abundance: NA; CDR3nt: TGTGCCAGCAGTTTATGGGGACTAGCCAAAAACATTCAGTACTTC; CDR3aa: CASSLWGLAKNIQYF
j_gene: TRBJ1-5; d_gene: TRBD1; v_gene: TRBV19; abundance: NA; CDR3nt: TGTGCCAGTAGTAGAACCCCAGGGGGGAAGAGCAATCAGCCCCAGCATTTT; CDR3aa: CASSRTPGGKSNQPQHF
j_gene: TRBJ2-7; d_gene: NA; v_gene: TRBV5-1; abundance: NA; CDR3nt: TGCGCCAGCAGCCCCTGGGACACCTACGAGCAGTACTTC; CDR3aa: CASSPWDTYEQYF
j_gene: TRBJ2-2; d_gene: NA; v_gene: TRBV5-1; abundance: NA; CDR3nt: TGCGCCAGCAGCTTGGTGTTGAGCACCGGGGAGCTGTTTTTT; CDR3aa: CASSLVLSTGELFF
j_gene: TRBJ2-3; d_gene: NA; v_gene: TRBV19; abundance: NA; CDR3nt: TGTGCCAGTACTTTGGGACGGACCCTTCAGGGAGATACGCAGTATTTT; CDR3aa: CASTLGRTLQGDTQYF
j_gene: TRBJ1-2; d_gene: NA; v_gene: TRBV30; abundance: NA; CDR3nt: TGTGCCTGGCAAGGTAGTGGTGGGGGCTACACCTTC; CDR3aa: CAWQGSGGGYTF
j_gene: TRBJ2-5; d_gene: NA; v_gene: TRBV18; abundance: once; CDR3nt: TGTGCCAGCTCACCCGCGGGCTACGAGACCCAGTACTTC; CDR3aa: CASSPAGYETQYF
j_gene: TRBJ1-2; d_gene: NA; v_gene: TRBV6-1; abundance: NA; CDR3nt: TGTGCCAGCAGTTCGGGAGGACTCTATGGCTACACCTTC; CDR3aa: CASSSGGLYGYTF
j_gene: TRBJ1-1; d_gene: NA; v_gene: TRBV6-6; abundance: NA; CDR3nt: TGTGCCAGCAGATCTTGGGGGGCGAACACTGAAGCTTTCTTT; CDR3aa: CASRSWGANTEAFF
j_gene: TRBJ2-7; d_gene: NA; v_gene: TRBV25-1; abundance: once; CDR3nt: TGTGCCAGCAGTGAATTGGGCAGGGAAGGTAGCTACGAGCAGTACTTC; CDR3aa: CASSELGREGSYEQYF
j_gene: TRBJ2-7; d_gene: NA; v_gene: TRBV27; abundance: NA; CDR3nt: TGTGCCAGCAGTTTAGCGGGTGACGGCGAGCAGTACTTC; CDR3aa: CASSLAGDGEQYF
j_gene: TRBJ1-5; d_gene: TRBD1; v_gene: TRBV19; abundance: once; CDR3nt: TGTGCCAGTAGGGCCGGGACAGGGGGTCGTGACAATCAGCCCCAGCATTTT; CDR3aa: CASRAGTGGRDNQPQHF
j_gene: TRBJ1-1; d_gene: NA; v_gene: TRBV5-1; abundance: NA; CDR3nt: TGCGCCAGCAGCGGTATCCGGGGCCTGGGGGACACTGAAGCTTTCTTT; CDR3aa: CASSGIRGLGDTEAFF
j_gene: TRBJ2-7; d_gene: NA; v_gene: TRBV5-4; abundance: NA; CDR3nt: TGTGCCAGCAGCTCTCATCTCGAGCAGTACTTC; CDR3aa: CASSSHLEQYF
j_gene: TRBJ2-7; d_gene: NA; v_gene: TRBV5-6; abundance: NA; CDR3nt: TGTGCCAGCAGCTTGGGGCTGGTCTCCTACGAGCAGTACTTC; CDR3aa: CASSLGLVSYEQYF
j_gene: TRBJ1-3; d_gene: TRBD1; v_gene: TRBV7-8; abundance: NA; CDR3nt: TGTGCCAGCAGCTTACAGGGGGCCACTGGAAACACCATATATTTT; CDR3aa: CASSLQGATGNTIYF
j_gene: TRBJ1-3; d_gene: NA; v_gene: TRBV19; abundance: NA; CDR3nt: TGTGCCAGTAGTCCCTTGGAGCAGCACTCTGGAAACACCATATATTTT; CDR3aa: CASSPLEQHSGNTIYF
j_gene: TRBJ1-5; d_gene: NA; v_gene: TRBV19; abundance: few; CDR3nt: TGCTCCAGTAACAGGGGCAATCAGCCCCAGCATTTT; CDR3aa: CSSNRGNQPQHF
j_gene: TRBJ1-5; d_gene: NA; v_gene: TRBV10-3; abundance: NA; CDR3nt: TGTGCCATAGCCTTCGGGAACAATCAGCCCCAGCATTTT; CDR3aa: CAIAFGNNQPQHF